These 23 T cell receptor beta chains share one sample of origin, sequenced in a study of blood T cell repertoires in COVID-19. The table came from immunoSEQ multiplex PCR; TCRdb's copy has only in-frame clones and leaves some out. The sample contains approximately 89,000 clones, roughly 80% of which appear only once. The specimen was peripheral blood. These receptors were collected from a human donor in a cohort sampled during active COVID-19.

The gene calls are TRBV11-1 and TRBJ2-1, with TRBD2 identical over 16 bases. This CDR3 spans 16 amino acids. Germline-derived CDR1 and CDR2 are SGHAT and FQDESV (reference sequence). With V trimmed by 5 bases and J by 10 bases, 8 bases remained unmatched. The CDR3 region is CASSDPGTSGRDEQFF. The CDR3 DNA sequence: TGTGCCAGCAGCGACCCCGGGACTAGCGGGAGGGACGAGCAGTTCTTC.

The chain uses TRBV25-1 and TRBJ2-2; possible D gene TRBD1, 6 bases. The length of the CDR3 is 14 residues. The germline gives CDR1 MGHDK, CDR2 SYGVNS. Trimming shortened V by 4 bases and J by 5 bases, and 11 bases separated the two germline ends. The CDR3 bases are TGTGCCAGCAGTGGGTGGCAGGGGACCGGGGAGCTGTTTTTT. Its translation is CASSGWQGTGELFF.

The chain combines TRBV7-3 with TRBJ2-3; D perhaps matches TRBD1 (6 bases). V was pared by 5 bases and J by 2 bases, with 17 bases between. The CDR3 has 16 residues. From germline, CDR1 is SGHTA and CDR2 FQGTGA. DNA for the CDR3: TGTGCCAGCAGCCCCCAGGGGCGGACTGACACAGATACGCAGTATTTT. It codes for CASSPQGRTDTDTQYF. Complete variable domain (other parts from reference TRBV7-3 and TRBJ2-3): GAGVSQTPSNKVTEKGKYVELRCDPISGHTALYWYRQSLGQGPEFLIYFQGTGAADDSGLPNDRFFAVRPEGSVSTLKIQRTERGDSAVYLCASSPQGRTDTDTQYFGPGTRLTVL.

The chain is built from TRBV7-3 and TRBJ2-1, with 11 bases that match TRBD1. Trimming took 4 bases from V and 7 from J; bases not matched to a gene: 6. This CDR3 comprises 15 residues. Germline lookup yields CDR1 SGHTA and CDR2 FQGTGA. The CDR3 region is CASSSGQGGRNEQFF. The CDR3 coding sequence is TGTGCCAGCAGCTCGGGACAGGGGGGTAGGAATGAGCAGTTCTTC.

This clone was seen just once. V is TRBV11-1 and J is TRBJ2-7; TRBD1 might be the D (5 bases). Per the germline V gene, CDR1 is SGHAT and CDR2 is FQDESV (reference sequence). CDR3 size: 15 residues. Trimming removed 5 bases from V and 0 bases from J, with 14 bases in between. CDR3 residues: CASSPLKQGSYEQYF. CDR3 bases: TGTGCCAGCAGCCCCCTTAAGCAGGGCTCCTACGAGCAGTACTTC. Complete variable domain (other parts from reference TRBV11-1 and TRBJ2-7): EAEVAQSPRYKITEKSQAVAFWCDPISGHATLYWYRQILGQGPELLVQFQDESVVDDSQLPKDRFSAERLKGVDSTLKIQPAELGDSAMYLCASSPLKQGSYEQYFGPGTRLTVT.

V gene TRBV5-1 combines with J gene TRBJ2-5; D might be TRBD1 (5 bases). The CDR3 totals 13 residues. Germline V gene lookup returns CDR1 SGHRS and CDR2 YFSETQ. V lost 5 bases and J lost 4, with 12 bases in between. The CDR3 DNA is TGCGCCAGCAGGCTAGGGCAGGGAGAGACCCAGTACTTC. The encoded protein is CASRLGQGETQYF.

This chain connects TRBV19 to TRBJ2-2; perhaps TRBD2 as D (5 bases). CDR3 length: 18 residues. The germline V and J ends were trimmed by 0 bases and 4 bases, with 18 bases remaining between them. CDR1 is LNHDA and CDR2 is SQIVND in the germline V gene (reference sequence). The CDR3 coding sequence is TGTGCCAGTAGTATAGAGGGCCCGGGGTCTCAATCCACCGGGGAGCTGTTTTTT. Translated: CASSIEGPGSQSTGELFF.

J is TRBJ2-7 and V is TRBV6-6; 11 nucleotides line up with TRBD1. The germline CDR1 and CDR2 sequences are MNHNY and SVGAGI (reference sequence). The length of the CDR3 is 14 residues. V lost 6 bases to trimming and J lost 6 bases; unmatched junction nucleotides: 7. CDR3 sequence (DNA): TGTGCCAGCAGCCGGACAGGGGGCGGAGGCGAGCAGTACTTC. This translates into CASSRTGGGGEQYF.

The chain uses TRBV7-3 and TRBJ1-1; D unclear. Germline CDR1 SGHTA, CDR2 FQGTGA. There are 13 residues in the CDR3. Trimming cost V 3 bases and J 4 bases, with 9 bases left between them. CDR3 amino acids: CASSFRGGTEAFF. The DNA for the CDR3 is TGTGCCAGCAGCTTCCGGGGAGGCACTGAAGCTTTCTTT.

In nucleotides, the CDR3 is TGTGCCAGCAGAAAGGACAACTATAATTCACCCCTCCACTTT. This translates into CASRKDNYNSPLHF. This chain connects TRBV6-5 to TRBJ1-6; possible D gene TRBD1, 5 bases. The CDR3 totals 14 residues. CDR1 and CDR2 from the germline V gene are MNHEY and SVGAGI. V lost 6 bases and J lost 3, with 9 bases in between.

This chain uses TRBV7-2 with TRBJ1-1, with D perhaps matching TRBD1 (6 bases). Trimming removed 0 bases from V and 4 bases from J, with 12 bases in between. The CDR3 runs to 15 residues. CDR1 and CDR2 (germline): SGHTA, FQGNSA. CDR3 amino acids: CASSLAGGAPTEAFF. The CDR3 nucleotides read TGTGCCAGCAGCTTAGCGGGGGGGGCCCCCACTGAAGCTTTCTTT.

The CDR3 is CASSGRTGVQPQHF. As DNA, the CDR3 is TGTGCCAGTAGTGGTCGAACAGGGGTTCAGCCCCAGCATTTT. The rearrangement uses TRBV19 and TRBJ1-5, with 7 bases that match TRBD1. Per the germline V gene, CDR1 is LNHDA and CDR2 is SQIVND (reference sequence). J was trimmed by 6 bases and V by 5 bases; bases with no gene match: 7. The CDR3 extends over 14 amino acids.

The rearrangement joins TRBV28 to TRBJ1-2, with D maybe TRBD1 (6 bases). This CDR3 region has 18 residues. Germline CDR1 MDHEN, CDR2 SYDVKM. Trimming cost V 10 bases and J 2 bases, with 29 bases left between them. The CDR3 reads CATSPPRRGLLPNYGYTF. CDR3 bases: TGTGCCACCTCACCTCCCCGCAGGGGCCTCCTACCAAACTATGGCTACACCTTC.

This chain joins TRBV6-6 and TRBJ1-5, with a tentative D call TRBD1 (6 bases). Per germline, CDR1 MNHNY and CDR2 SVGAGI (reference sequence). CDR3 length equals 13 residues. Between the trimmed V and J ends, which lost 6 bases and 10 bases, there was a span of 16 bases. The CDR3 nucleotides read TGTGCCAGCAGAGACCTTATGGGGGCCCCCCAGCATTTT. This encodes CASRDLMGAPQHF.

The chain's CDR3 is CASSPTLASAKNIQYF. The CDR3 DNA reads TGTGCCAGCAGCCCTACTTTAGCTTCAGCCAAAAACATTCAGTACTTC. The chain joins TRBV6-2 or TRBV6-3 to TRBJ2-4, with no clear D. CDR3 size: 16 residues. Looked up from germline, CDR1 is MNHEY and CDR2 is SVGEGT. The V end lost 6 bases, the J end lost 0 bases, and 15 bases lay between the germline ends.

The rearrangement links TRBV28 to TRBJ2-6, with 7 bases identical to TRBD2. Trimming cost V 5 bases and J 0 bases; bases outside gene matches: 1. Germline CDR1 and CDR2: MDHEN and SYDVKM. This CDR3 has 15 residues. The CDR3 here is CASSPGGSGANVLTF. In nucleotides, the CDR3 is TGTGCCAGCAGTCCGGGGGGCTCTGGGGCCAACGTCCTGACTTTC.

The gene calls are TRBV27 and TRBJ2-7, with 9 bases aligning to TRBD2. Germline V CDR1 and CDR2: MNHEY, SMNVEV (reference sequence). The CDR3 runs to 15 residues. Trimming cost V 5 bases and J 4 bases; bases outside gene matches: 9. The CDR3 reads CASSPRGAGGYEQYF. The CDR3 DNA reads as TGTGCCAGCAGTCCCCGTGGAGCGGGAGGTTACGAGCAGTACTTC.

J is TRBJ2-3 and V is TRBV7-3; 8 bases match TRBD1. The CDR3 extends over 15 amino acids. The V gene end was trimmed by 5 bases and the J gene end by 0 bases; junction bases not matched to a gene: 4. The germline V gene encodes CDR1 SGHTA and CDR2 FQGTGA. The CDR3 region is CASSAGQASTDTQYF. In DNA form, the CDR3 reads TGTGCCAGCAGCGCGGGACAGGCGAGCACAGATACGCAGTATTTT.

The chain is built from TRBV20-1 and TRBJ1-2; no clear D gene. CDR1 DFQATT and CDR2 SNEGSKA come from the germline V gene (reference sequence). The CDR3 totals 8 residues. The CDR3 sequence: CSPDGYTF. The CDR3 DNA follows: TGCAGCCCAGATGGCTACACCTTC.

This chain connects TRBV15 to TRBJ2-5; 9 bases are shared with TRBD1. CDR3 length: 14 amino acids. V lost 5 bases to trimming and J lost 2 bases; unmatched junction nucleotides: 3. Germline assignment: CDR1 LNHNV and CDR2 YYDKDF (reference sequence). In DNA, the CDR3 is TGTGCCACCAGCGGACAGGGGCGTCAAGAGACCCAGTACTTC. Protein product: CATSGQGRQETQYF.

The genes are TRBV28 and TRBJ2-5, with D possibly matching TRBD2 (5 bases). This CDR3 comprises 13 residues. V lost 5 bases and J lost 0, with 7 bases in between. Germline V lookup: CDR1 MDHEN, CDR2 SYDVKM. Here the CDR3 reads CASSHGDQETQYF. The CDR3 DNA reads as TGTGCCAGCAGTCACGGGGACCAAGAGACCCAGTACTTC. The full variable domain, with the rest looked up from reference TRBV28 and TRBJ2-5, is DVKVTQSSRYLVKRTGEKVFLECVQDMDHENMFWYRQDPGLGLRLIYFSYDVKMKEKGDIPEGYSVSREKKERFSLILESASTNQTSMYLCASSHGDQETQYFGPGTRLLVL.

In nucleotides, the CDR3 is TGTGCCAGCAGCCAAGATGCCGACAGGGTAGTCACCGGGGAGCTGTTTTTT. It encodes CASSQDADRVVTGELFF. The chain has TRBV3-1 (or the pseudogene TRBV3-2) and TRBJ2-2; TRBD1 aligns across 7 bases. Looked up from germline, CDR1 is LGHDT and CDR2 is YNNKEL (reference sequence). V gave up 0 bases and J gave up 4 bases; unmatched junction bases: 8. This CDR3 has 17 amino acids.

The rearrangement links TRBV11-2 to TRBJ2-7; TRBD2 aligns across 11 bases. The CDR3 totals 15 residues. The germline V gene encodes CDR1 SGHAT and CDR2 FQNNGV. V dropped 5 bases and J dropped 6; count of bases not matched to a gene: 9. The CDR3, as DNA: TGTGCCAGCAGCGCCCTAACTAGCGGGAGACGCGAGCAGTACTTC. Translating gives CASSALTSGRREQYF.